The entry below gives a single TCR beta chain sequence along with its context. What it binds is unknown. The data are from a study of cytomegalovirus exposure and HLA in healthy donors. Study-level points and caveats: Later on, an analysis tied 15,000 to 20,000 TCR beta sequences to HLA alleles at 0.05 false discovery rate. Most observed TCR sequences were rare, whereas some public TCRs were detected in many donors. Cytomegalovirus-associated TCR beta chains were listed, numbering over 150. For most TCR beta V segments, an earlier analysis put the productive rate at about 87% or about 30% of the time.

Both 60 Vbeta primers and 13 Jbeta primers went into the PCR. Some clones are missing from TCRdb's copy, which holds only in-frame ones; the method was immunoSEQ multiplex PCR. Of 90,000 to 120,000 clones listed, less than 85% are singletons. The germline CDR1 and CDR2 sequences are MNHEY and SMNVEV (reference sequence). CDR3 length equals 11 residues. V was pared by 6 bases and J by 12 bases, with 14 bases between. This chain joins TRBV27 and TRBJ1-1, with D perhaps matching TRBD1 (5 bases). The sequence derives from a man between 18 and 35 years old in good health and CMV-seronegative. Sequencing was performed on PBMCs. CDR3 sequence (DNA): TGTGCCAGCAGGGGGACTGGGGGGACTTTCTTT. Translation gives CASRGTGGTFF.